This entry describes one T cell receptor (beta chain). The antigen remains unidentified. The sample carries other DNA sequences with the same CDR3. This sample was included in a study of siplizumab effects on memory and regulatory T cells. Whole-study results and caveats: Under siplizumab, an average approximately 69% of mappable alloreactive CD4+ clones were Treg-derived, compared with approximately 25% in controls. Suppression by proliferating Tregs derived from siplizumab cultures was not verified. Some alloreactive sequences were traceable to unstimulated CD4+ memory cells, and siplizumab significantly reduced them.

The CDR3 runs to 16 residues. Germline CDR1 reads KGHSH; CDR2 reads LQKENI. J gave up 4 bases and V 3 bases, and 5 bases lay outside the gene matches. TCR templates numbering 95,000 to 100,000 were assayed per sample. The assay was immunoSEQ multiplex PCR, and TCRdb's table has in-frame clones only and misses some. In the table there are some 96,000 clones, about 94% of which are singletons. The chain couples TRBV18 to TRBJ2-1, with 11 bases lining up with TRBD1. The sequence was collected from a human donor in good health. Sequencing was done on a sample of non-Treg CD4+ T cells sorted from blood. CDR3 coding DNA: TGTGCCAGCTCACCCTCCGGGACAGGGGGTTACAATGAGCAGTTCTTC. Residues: CASSPSGTGGYNEQFF.